Listed below are T cell receptor beta chains from one sample, sequenced in a study of cytomegalovirus exposure and HLA in healthy donors. Some clones are missing from TCRdb's copy, which holds only in-frame ones; the method was immunoSEQ multiplex PCR. Here the sample spans roughly 150,000 clones, less than 95% being singletons. Sequenced input: PBMCs. The receptors come from a man aged 18 to 30 in good health and CMV-seropositive. CDR3s include the opening cysteine and the closing phenylalanine or tryptophan. The D gene is left open where the match is weak. Clone sizes are given selectively: once, few, many, or a class where the clone is expanded.

clone size | D gene | J gene | V gene | CDR3 protein | CDR3 DNA
NA | TRBD1 | TRBJ2-3 | TRBV6-1 | CASLSRDRGTDTQYF | TGTGCCAGCCTTTCTCGGGACAGGGGTACAGATACGCAGTATTTT
NA | NA | TRBJ2-1 | TRBV18 | CASSYSAGGEQFF | TGTGCCAGCTCATATTCGGCAGGAGGTGAGCAGTTCTTC
NA | TRBD2 | TRBJ2-1 | TRBV5-1 | CASSVLAGDYNEQFF | TGCGCCAGCAGTGTACTAGCGGGAGACTACAATGAGCAGTTCTTC
NA | NA | TRBJ2-5 | TRBV2 | CASKTGAHQETQYF | TGTGCCAGCAAGACAGGAGCCCACCAAGAGACCCAGTACTTC
NA | NA | TRBJ1-2 | TRBV27 | CASSPQVGGFGGYTF | TGTGCCAGCAGTCCACAGGTGGGAGGGTTTGGTGGCTACACCTTC
NA | TRBD2 | TRBJ2-1 | TRBV2 | CASRPGLALERQFF | TGTGCCAGCAGGCCGGGACTAGCCCTTGAGAGACAGTTCTTC
NA | TRBD2 | TRBJ2-3 | TRBV4-2 | CASSHGGRDDTQYF | TGTGCCAGCAGCCACGGGGGGAGGGACGATACGCAGTATTTT
NA | TRBD2 | TRBJ2-5 | TRBV6-1 | CASSWTSGRLETQYF | TGTGCCAGCAGTTGGACTAGCGGGAGACTAGAGACCCAGTACTTC
NA | NA | TRBJ2-7 | TRBV5-4 | CASSLMGGGHPYEQYF | TGTGCCAGCAGCTTGATGGGGGGAGGTCACCCCTACGAGCAGTACTTC
NA | NA | TRBJ1-4 | TRBV11-1 | CASSLGQSELFF | TGTGCCAGCAGCCTTGGACAGAGCGAACTGTTTTTT
many | NA | TRBJ1-5 | TRBV19 | CASSIPTGYRDQPQHF | TGTGCCAGTAGTATCCCGACAGGATATAGGGATCAGCCCCAGCATTTT
NA | NA | TRBJ2-1 | TRBV5-1 | CASSLQYNEQFF | TGCGCCAGCAGCTTGCAGTACAATGAGCAGTTCTTC
once | NA | TRBJ2-3 | TRBV30 | CACSRDKYTQYF | TGTGCCTGCAGCCGGGACAAATATACGCAGTATTTT
once | NA | TRBJ1-5 | TRBV7-8 | CASSLDRAQPQHF | TGTGCCAGCAGCTTAGACAGGGCTCAGCCCCAGCATTTT
NA | NA | TRBJ1-1 | TRBV5-6 | CASSPPGHPAAFF | TGTGCCAGCAGCCCACCGGGACATCCCGCAGCTTTCTTT
once | NA | TRBJ1-2 | TRBV6-6 | CASSYDSDGYTF | TGTGCCAGCAGTTACGACAGCGATGGCTACACCTTC
NA | TRBD2 | TRBJ2-7 | TRBV30 | CAWSVKRTSLAYEQYF | TGTGCCTGGAGTGTAAAAAGGACTAGCCTTGCCTACGAGCAGTACTTC
NA | NA | TRBJ2-3 | TRBV11-1 | CASTLGAHRTDTQYF | TGTGCCAGCACCTTGGGGGCACACCGCACAGATACGCAGTATTTT
NA | NA | TRBJ2-3 | TRBV27 | CASRISGTDTQYF | TGTGCCAGCAGGATTAGCGGCACAGATACGCAGTATTTT
NA | NA | TRBJ1-2 | TRBV2 | CASSRTSNYGYTF | TGTGCCAGCAGCAGGACATCTAACTATGGCTACACCTTC
NA | TRBD1 | TRBJ1-2 | TRBV6-6 | CASSPPGQGYGGYTF | TGTGCCAGCAGTCCGCCGGGACAGGGGTATGGGGGCTACACCTTC
NA | NA | TRBJ2-7 | TRBV6-6 | CASSYSAGSYEQYF | TGTGCCAGCAGTTACTCTGCAGGCTCCTACGAGCAGTACTTC
once | TRBD1 | TRBJ2-3 | TRBV5-1 | CASSLPQGGDTQYF | TGCGCCAGCAGCTTACCACAGGGGGGAGATACGCAGTATTTT
NA | TRBD2 | TRBJ2-3 | TRBV18 | CASSSASGSTDTQYF | TGTGCCAGCTCATCAGCTAGCGGGAGCACAGATACGCAGTATTTT
once | NA | TRBJ1-1 | TRBV6-5 | CASRRTPAEATEAFF | TGTGCCAGTCGACGAACCCCGGCGGAGGCCACTGAAGCTTTCTTT
NA | TRBD1 | TRBJ2-5 | TRBV2 | CASSRLPGQAGETQYF | TGTGCCAGCAGTCGTCTTCCGGGACAGGCGGGAGAGACCCAGTACTTC
NA | NA | TRBJ1-1 | TRBV11-1 | CASSLTVTEAFF | TGTGCCAGCAGCCTCACAGTCACTGAAGCTTTCTTT
NA | NA | TRBJ2-5 | TRBV2 | CASSDYRVLETQYF | TGTGCCAGCAGTGATTACAGGGTCTTGGAGACCCAGTACTTC
NA | TRBD2 | TRBJ2-7 | TRBV7-3 | CASSLGWTSGPSYEQYF | TGTGCCAGCAGCTTAGGGTGGACTAGCGGGCCTTCCTACGAGCAGTACTTC
NA | TRBD2 | TRBJ2-3 | TRBV5-6 | CASSPRVSLAGAPDTQYF | TGTGCCAGCAGCCCAAGGGTCTCATTAGCGGGAGCTCCAGATACGCAGTATTTT
NA | NA | TRBJ1-3 | TRBV4-1 | CASSQDGLFGNTIYF | TGCGCCAGCAGCCAAGATGGGCTCTTTGGAAACACCATATATTTT
NA | NA | TRBJ2-7 | TRBV28 | CASARDAYEQYF | TGTGCCAGCGCCCGAGATGCCTACGAGCAGTACTTC
once | NA | TRBJ2-3 | TRBV19 | CASSIDGLLGTDTQYF | TGTGCCAGTAGTATAGATGGACTCCTCGGCACAGATACGCAGTATTTT
NA | TRBD1 | TRBJ2-5 | TRBV11-2 | CASSFTGGGSETQYF | TGTGCCAGCAGCTTCACAGGGGGTGGGTCAGAGACCCAGTACTTC
NA | TRBD2 | TRBJ2-7 | TRBV9 | CASSPSGRSYEQYF | TGTGCCAGCAGCCCCAGCGGGAGGTCCTACGAGCAGTACTTC
NA | NA | TRBJ1-1 | TRBV5-1 | CASSLDTGRRNTEAFF | TGCGCCAGCAGCTTGGACACAGGACGGAGGAACACTGAAGCTTTCTTT
NA | TRBD2 | TRBJ2-7 | TRBV4-1 | CASSQEISGTLYEQYF | TGCGCCAGCAGCCAAGAGATTAGCGGGACCCTCTACGAGCAGTACTTC
NA | TRBD1 | TRBJ1-2 | TRBV18 | CASSPVAGQDYGYTF | TGTGCCAGCTCACCGGTAGCCGGACAGGACTATGGCTACACCTTC
once | NA | TRBJ2-1 | TRBV2 | CASTSPGYEQFF | TGTGCCAGCACTTCTCCAGGGTATGAGCAGTTCTTC
few | NA | TRBJ1-5 | TRBV2 | CASSLGTGQPQHF | TGTGCCAGCAGTCTAGGAACAGGGCAGCCCCAGCATTTT
NA | NA | TRBJ2-7 | TRBV10-3 | CALREDRAYEQYF | TGTGCCCTCCGGGAGGACAGGGCTTACGAGCAGTACTTC
NA | TRBD1 | TRBJ2-7 | TRBV6-5 | CASRAGQDYEQYF | TGTGCCAGCAGGGCCGGACAGGACTACGAGCAGTACTTC
once | NA | TRBJ2-2 | TRBV27 | CASSFGRGFTGELFF | TGTGCCAGCAGTTTCGGCAGGGGATTCACCGGGGAGCTGTTTTTT
NA | NA | TRBJ2-3 | TRBV4-2 | CASSQDLSGYSTDTQYF | TGTGCCAGCAGCCAAGATCTATCGGGTTATAGCACAGATACGCAGTATTTT
NA | TRBD2 | TRBJ2-5 | TRBV5-1 | CASSPEGLAGLQETQYF | TGCGCCAGCAGCCCGGAGGGACTAGCGGGACTCCAAGAGACCCAGTACTTC
NA | NA | TRBJ2-5 | TRBV5-1 | CASTGGKETQYF | TGCGCCAGCACGGGCGGGAAGGAGACCCAGTACTTC
NA | NA | TRBJ2-7 | TRBV4-1 | CASSQHGEQYF | TGCGCCAGCAGCCAACACGGGGAGCAGTACTTC
NA | NA | TRBJ1-3 | TRBV2 | CASRSGEAGNTIYF | TGTGCCAGCAGGTCTGGGGAGGCGGGAAACACCATATATTTT
once | NA | TRBJ1-2 | TRBV6-1 | CASSQRQDYGYTF | TGTGCCAGCAGTCAACGACAGGACTATGGCTACACCTTC